This T cell receptor (beta chain) was observed in a study of T cell repertoires in cytomegalovirus infection. Background on the study: Public TCR beta signature analysis indicated the presence of both CMV infection and matching HLA type.

This clonotype was seen a handful of times. This CDR3 region has 11 residues. CDR1 is SGDLS and CDR2 is YYNGEE in the germline V gene. The V segment lost 3 bases and the J segment 11 bases; nucleotides outside the gene matches: 2. TCRdb re-derived calls from the reads in MiXCR, one entry per CDR3 protein. The sample includes approximately 200,000 distinct CDR3 sequences, over 20% seen only once; the top ten take about 20%. The material sequenced was CD8+ T cells from PBMCs. The genes are TRBV9 and TRBJ1-1, with TRBD1 matching over 9 bases. The clonotype originates from a human donor in good health (CMV status not recorded). Some clones in this sample may be carry-over from other donors' samples. The CDR3 sequence: CASSAGQGAFF. In nucleotides, the CDR3 is TGTGCCAGCAGCGCCGGACAGGGGGCTTTCTTT.